This TCR beta chain was identified during a study of T cell responses to AZD1222 COVID-19 vaccine. V lost 4 bases to trimming and J lost 0 bases; unmatched junction nucleotides: 5. The CDR3 spans 16 residues. The germline gives CDR1 SGHRS, CDR2 YFSETQ. Only in-frame clones appear in the TCRdb table, and some are missing; sequencing was by immunoSEQ multiplex PCR. The data contain 150,000 or so clones, approximately 91% of them singletons. The clonotype was recovered from an adult who received the AZD1222 COVID-19 vaccine. This chain connects TRBV5-1 to TRBJ2-3, with TRBD2 matching over 10 bases. The sample consisted of peripheral blood, taken 28 days after the second AZD1222 dose. CDR3 sequence reads: CASSRGLADSTDTQYF. As DNA, the CDR3 is TGCGCCAGCAGCCGAGGACTAGCGGATAGCACAGATACGCAGTATTTT.